What follows is one TCR beta chain and its context. Its antigen is unidentified. The entry originates in a study of T cell responses to AZD1222 COVID-19 vaccine. Findings and limits, study-wide: Recipients of AZD1222 seropositive at baseline numbered only 5 or 6. Targeting of unmutated variant regions was reportedly seen in nearly half of spike-specific TCRs.

Trimming removed 6 bases from V and 10 bases from J, with 15 bases in between. Germline-derived CDR1 and CDR2 are DFQATT and SNEGSKA (reference sequence). The CDR3 totals 11 residues. TCRdb keeps only in-frame clones here, not all; method: immunoSEQ multiplex PCR. Of more than 110,000 clones listed, 85% to 95% are singletons. This specimen consisted of peripheral blood, obtained on day 0 of AZD1222 vaccination. This TCR derives from an adult in good health. V gene TRBV20-1 combines with J gene TRBJ1-1, with D maybe TRBD1 (5 bases). The chain's CDR3 is CSARRQSGAFF. The CDR3 DNA is TGCAGTGCCAGAAGACAGTCCGGAGCTTTCTTT.